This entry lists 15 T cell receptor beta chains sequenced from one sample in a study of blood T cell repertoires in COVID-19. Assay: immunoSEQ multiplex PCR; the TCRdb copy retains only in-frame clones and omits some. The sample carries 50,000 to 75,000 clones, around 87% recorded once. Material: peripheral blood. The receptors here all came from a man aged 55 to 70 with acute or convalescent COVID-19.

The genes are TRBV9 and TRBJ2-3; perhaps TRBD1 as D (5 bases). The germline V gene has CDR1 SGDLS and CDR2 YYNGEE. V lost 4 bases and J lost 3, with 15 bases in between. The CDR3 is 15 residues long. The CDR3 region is CASSPRDHRTDTQYF. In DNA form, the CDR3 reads TGTGCCAGCAGCCCCCGCGATCACAGGACAGATACGCAGTATTTT.

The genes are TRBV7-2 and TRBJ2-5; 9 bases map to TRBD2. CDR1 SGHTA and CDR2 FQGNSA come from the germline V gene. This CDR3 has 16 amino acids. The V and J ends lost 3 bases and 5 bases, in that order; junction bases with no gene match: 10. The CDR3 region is CASSFAGGGVWETQYF. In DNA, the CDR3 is TGTGCCAGCAGCTTTGCGGGGGGGGGAGTTTGGGAGACCCAGTACTTC.

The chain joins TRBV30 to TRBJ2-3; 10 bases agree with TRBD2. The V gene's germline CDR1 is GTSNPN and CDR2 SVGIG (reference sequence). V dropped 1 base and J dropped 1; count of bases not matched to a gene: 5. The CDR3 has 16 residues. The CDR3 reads CAWSGLAGARTDTQYF. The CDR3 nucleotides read TGTGCCTGGAGTGGGCTAGCGGGGGCCCGCACAGATACGCAGTATTTT. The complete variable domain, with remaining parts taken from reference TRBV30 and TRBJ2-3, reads SQTIHQWPATLVQPVGSPLSLECTVEGTSNPNLYWYRQAAGRGLQLLFYSVGIGQISSEVPQNLSASRPQDRQFILSSKKLLLSDSGFYLCAWSGLAGARTDTQYFGPGTRLTVL.

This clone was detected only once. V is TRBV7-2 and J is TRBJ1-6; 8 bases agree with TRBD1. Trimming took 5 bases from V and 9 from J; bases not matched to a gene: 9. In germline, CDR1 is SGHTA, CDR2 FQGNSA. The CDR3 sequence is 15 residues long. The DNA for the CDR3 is TGTGCCAGCAGCCTAGGACAGGGAGGAAGTTCACCCCTCCACTTT. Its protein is CASSLGQGGSSPLHF.

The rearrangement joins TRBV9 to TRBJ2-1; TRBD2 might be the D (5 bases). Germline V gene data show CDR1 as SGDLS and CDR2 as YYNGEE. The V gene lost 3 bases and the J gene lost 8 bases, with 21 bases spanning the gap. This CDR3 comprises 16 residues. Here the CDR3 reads CASSAQLVSGIYEQFF. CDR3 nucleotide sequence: TGTGCCAGCAGCGCCCAGCTAGTCTCCGGGATCTATGAGCAGTTCTTC. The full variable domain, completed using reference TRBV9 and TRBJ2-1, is DSGVTQTPKHLITATGQRVTLRCSPRSGDLSVYWYQQSLDQGLQFLIQYYNGEERAKGNILERFSAQQFPDLHSELNLSSLELGDSALYFCASSAQLVSGIYEQFFGPGTRLTVL.

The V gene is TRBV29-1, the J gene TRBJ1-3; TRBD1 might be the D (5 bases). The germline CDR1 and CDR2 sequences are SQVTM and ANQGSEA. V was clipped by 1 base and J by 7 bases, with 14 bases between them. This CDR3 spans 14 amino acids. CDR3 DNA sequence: TGCAGCGTTGAAGGAGGGTCGGAGGGGAACACCATATATTTT. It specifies CSVEGGSEGNTIYF.

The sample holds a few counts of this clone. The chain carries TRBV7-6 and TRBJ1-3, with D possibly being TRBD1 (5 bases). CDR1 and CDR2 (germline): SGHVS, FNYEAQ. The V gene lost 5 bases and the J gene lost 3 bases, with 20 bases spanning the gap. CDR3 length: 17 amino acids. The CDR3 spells CASSPRPGQGGGNTIYF. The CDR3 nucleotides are TGTGCCAGCAGCCCCCGCCCCGGGCAGGGCGGTGGAAACACCATATATTTT.

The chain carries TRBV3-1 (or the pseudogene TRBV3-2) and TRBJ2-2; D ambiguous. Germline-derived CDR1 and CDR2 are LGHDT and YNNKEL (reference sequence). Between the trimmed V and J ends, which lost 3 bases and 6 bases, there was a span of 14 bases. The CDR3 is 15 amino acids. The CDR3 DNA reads TGTGCCAGCAGCCACGCTGGGTTTAGCTCCGGGGAGCTGTTTTTT. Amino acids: CASSHAGFSSGELFF.

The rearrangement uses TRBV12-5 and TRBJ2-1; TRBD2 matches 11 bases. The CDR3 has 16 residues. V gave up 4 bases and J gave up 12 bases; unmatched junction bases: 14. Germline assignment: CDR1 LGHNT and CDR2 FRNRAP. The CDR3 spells CASGSRLAGNNQGQFF. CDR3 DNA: TGTGCTAGTGGTTCGCGACTAGCGGGGAATAACCAAGGGCAGTTCTTC.

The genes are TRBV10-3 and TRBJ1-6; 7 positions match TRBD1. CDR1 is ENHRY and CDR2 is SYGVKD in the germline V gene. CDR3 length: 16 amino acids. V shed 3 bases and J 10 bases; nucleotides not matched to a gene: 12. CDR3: CAISEGGRQGRSPLHF. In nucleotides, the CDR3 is TGTGCCATCAGTGAAGGGGGGAGACAGGGAAGATCACCCCTCCACTTT.

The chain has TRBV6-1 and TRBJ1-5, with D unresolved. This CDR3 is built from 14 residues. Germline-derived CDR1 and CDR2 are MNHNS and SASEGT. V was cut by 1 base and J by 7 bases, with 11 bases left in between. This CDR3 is CASSEGGSPQPQHF. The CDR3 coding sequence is TGTGCCAGCAGTGAAGGCGGCAGCCCACAGCCCCAGCATTTT.

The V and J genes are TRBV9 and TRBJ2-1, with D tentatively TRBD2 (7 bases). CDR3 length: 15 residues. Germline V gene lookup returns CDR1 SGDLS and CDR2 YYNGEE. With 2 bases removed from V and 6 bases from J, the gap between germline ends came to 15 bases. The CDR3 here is CASSVRGASGNEQFF. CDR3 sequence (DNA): TGTGCCAGCAGCGTTCGGGGGGCTTCAGGCAATGAGCAGTTCTTC.

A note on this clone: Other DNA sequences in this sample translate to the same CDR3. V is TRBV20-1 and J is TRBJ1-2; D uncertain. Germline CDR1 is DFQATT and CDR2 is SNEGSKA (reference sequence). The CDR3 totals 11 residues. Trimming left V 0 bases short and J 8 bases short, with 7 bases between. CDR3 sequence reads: CSARDPGGYTF. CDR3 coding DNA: TGCAGTGCTAGAGATCCGGGAGGCTACACCTTC.

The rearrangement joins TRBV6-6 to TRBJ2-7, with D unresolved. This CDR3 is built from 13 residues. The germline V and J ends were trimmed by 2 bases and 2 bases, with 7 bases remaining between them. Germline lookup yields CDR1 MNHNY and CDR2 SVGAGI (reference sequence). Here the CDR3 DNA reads TGTGCCAGCAGTTACCAATCTACCTACGAGCAGTACTTC. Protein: CASSYQSTYEQYF.

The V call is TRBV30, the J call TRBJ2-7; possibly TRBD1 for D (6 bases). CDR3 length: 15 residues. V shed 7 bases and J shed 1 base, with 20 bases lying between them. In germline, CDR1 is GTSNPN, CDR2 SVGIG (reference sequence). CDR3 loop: CAYKLAGTPSYEQYF. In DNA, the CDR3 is TGTGCCTACAAACTCGCCGGGACACCTTCCTACGAGCAGTACTTC.